The rows below give T cell receptor beta chains drawn from one sample of a study of T cells after posttransplantation cyclophosphamide. Assay: immunoSEQ multiplex PCR; the TCRdb copy retains only in-frame clones and omits some. The sample has more than 10,000 clones, none seen only once. The sample consisted of PBMCs, taken after allogeneic stem cell transplant with posttransplant cyclophosphamide. All receptors come from a female patient aged 35-55 years who received an allogeneic stem cell transplant from an unrelated donor, was CMV-positive, and had acute GVHD only. Some T cells may arise from the graft donor. CDR3s include the opening cysteine and the closing phenylalanine or tryptophan. A D gene is named only where the DNA matches it firmly. The size entry is marked missing in some rows and otherwise reads once, few, many or a size class.

D gene	clone size	V gene	J gene	CDR3 protein	CDR3 DNA
TRBD2	many	TRBV10-3	TRBJ2-2	CAISERTSDTGELFF	TGTGCCATCAGTGAGCGGACTAGCGACACCGGGGAGCTGTTTTTT
TRBD2	few	TRBV7-9	TRBJ2-3	CATPDASGGDSSTDTQYF	TGTGCCACACCAGATGCTAGCGGAGGGGATTCTAGCACAGATACGCAGTATTTT
.	few	TRBV19	TRBJ1-1	CASSIGGGRTINTEAFF	TGTGCCAGTAGTATAGGGGGCGGCAGGACCATAAACACTGAAGCTTTCTTT
.	many	TRBV19	TRBJ1-1	CASSIGQGNTEAFF	TGTGCCAGTAGTATAGGCCAGGGGAACACTGAAGCTTTCTTT
TRBD1	many	TRBV7-8	TRBJ2-7	CASSSGQGLHEQYF	TGTGCCAGCAGCTCGGGACAGGGGCTTCACGAGCAGTACTTC
TRBD2	.	TRBV7-2	TRBJ2-1	CASSLRPSGGSPNEQFF	TGTGCCAGCAGCTTAAGGCCTAGCGGGGGGTCCCCCAATGAGCAGTTCTTC
TRBD2	few	TRBV7-9	TRBJ2-5	CASNPRSGDVLQETQYF	TGTGCCAGCAATCCCCGTAGCGGGGATGTGCTTCAAGAGACCCAGTACTTC
TRBD1	many	TRBV25-1	TRBJ2-7	CASSEDRPYEQYF	TGTGCCAGCAGTGAGGACAGGCCATACGAGCAGTACTTC
TRBD2	many	TRBV5-5	TRBJ2-3	CASSPGGTSGRTTQYF	TGTGCCAGCAGCCCGGGCGGGACTAGCGGGAGGACTACGCAGTATTTT
.	many	TRBV5-1	TRBJ2-5	CASSLESARATQYF	TGCGCCAGCAGCTTGGAATCGGCCAGGGCGACCCAGTACTTC
TRBD1	many	TRBV19	TRBJ1-2	CASRQTGGYGYTF	TGTGCCAGCCGTCAGACAGGGGGCTATGGCTACACCTTC
TRBD1	many	TRBV5-4	TRBJ2-3	CASSVPGQATSGTDTQYF	TGTGCCAGCAGCGTCCCGGGACAGGCTACATCTGGCACAGATACGCAGTATTTT
.	few	TRBV5-1	TRBJ1-2	CASSLVYGRSYGYTF	TGCGCCAGCAGCTTGGTATATGGGCGATCCTATGGCTACACCTTC
TRBD1	many	TRBV7-3	TRBJ1-3	CASSPGGRVLVNPGNTIYF	TGTGCCAGCAGCCCAGGGGGCCGTGTCCTGGTTAATCCTGGAAACACCATATATTTT
TRBD1	many	TRBV7-7	TRBJ2-1	CASSTRTGEGEQFF	TGTGCTAGCAGCACCCGGACAGGGGAAGGTGAGCAGTTCTTC
.	many	TRBV11-3	TRBJ2-6	CASSLAGWNFSGANVLTF	TGTGCCAGCAGCTTAGCAGGTTGGAACTTCTCTGGGGCCAACGTCCTGACTTTC
.	many	TRBV6-6	TRBJ1-6	CASSYENSPLHF	TGTGCCAGCAGTTATGAGAATTCACCCCTCCACTTT
TRBD1	many	TRBV7-2	TRBJ1-2	CASNQIGQGIYGYTF	TGTGCCAGCAACCAAATAGGACAGGGGATCTATGGCTACACCTTC
.	few	TRBV6-1	TRBJ1-5	CASSALQGYSNQPQHF	TGTGCCAGCAGTGCCCTACAGGGTTATAGCAATCAGCCCCAGCATTTC
.	.	TRBV5-1	TRBJ2-1	CASSPTPQGTGNEQFF	TGCGCCAGCAGCCCAACCCCCCAGGGAACGGGCAATGAGCAGTTCTTC
.	many	TRBV7-8	TRBJ2-7	CASSPTRVWGLTYEQYF	TGTGCCAGCAGCCCCACCCGAGTATGGGGGCTGACCTACGAGCAGTACTTC
TRBD2	many	TRBV11-3	TRBJ2-7	CASSLGGGYEQYF	TGTGCCAGCAGCTTAGGGGGGGGATACGAGCAGTACTTC
.	many	TRBV28	TRBJ1-3	CASSLLGAGRATGNTIYF	TGTGCCAGCAGTTTATTGGGGGCGGGCAGGGCAACTGGAAACACCATATATTTT
.	many	TRBV7-2	TRBJ2-2	CASSQGPTANTGELFF	TGTGCCAGCAGCCAAGGCCCTACAGCGAACACCGGGGAGCTGTTTTTT
.	few	TRBV9	TRBJ1-2	CASSVTGTNYGYTF	TGTGCCAGCAGCGTAACAGGGACTAACTATGGCTACACCTTC
.	many	TRBV7-2	TRBJ2-5	CASSHPDPGATQYF	TGTGCCAGCAGCCATCCCGACCCTGGGGCGACCCAGTACTTC
TRBD1	.	TRBV29-1	TRBJ2-7	CSVGGDREPYEQYF	TGCAGCGTTGGGGGGGACAGGGAACCCTACGAGCAGTACTTC
TRBD2	few	TRBV7-2	TRBJ2-2	CASSPTSGGGTGELFF	TGTGCCAGCAGCCCAACCAGCGGGGGGGGCACCGGGGAGCTGTTTTTT